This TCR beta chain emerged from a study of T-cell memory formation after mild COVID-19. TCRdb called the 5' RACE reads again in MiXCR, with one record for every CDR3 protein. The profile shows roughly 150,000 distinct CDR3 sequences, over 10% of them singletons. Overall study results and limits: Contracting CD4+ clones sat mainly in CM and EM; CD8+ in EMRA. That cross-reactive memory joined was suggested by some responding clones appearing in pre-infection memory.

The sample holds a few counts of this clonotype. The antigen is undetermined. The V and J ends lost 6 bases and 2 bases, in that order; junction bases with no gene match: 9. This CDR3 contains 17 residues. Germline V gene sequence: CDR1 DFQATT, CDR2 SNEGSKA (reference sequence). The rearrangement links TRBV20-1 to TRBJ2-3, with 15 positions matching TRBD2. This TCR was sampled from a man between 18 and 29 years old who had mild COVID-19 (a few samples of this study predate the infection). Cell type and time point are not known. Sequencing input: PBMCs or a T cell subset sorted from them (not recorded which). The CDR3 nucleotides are TGCAGTGCCCTACCGGGACTAGCGGGGGGCACCACAGATACGCAGTATTTT. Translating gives CSALPGLAGGTTDTQYF.